The 14 T cell receptor beta chains listed next were all sequenced from one sample in a study of human T cells and chemical hapten exposure. As to time point: patch test 2, 6 weeks after DPC sensitization. The treatment was: therapeutic diphenylcyclopropenone sensitization with weekly scalp DPC. TCRdb itself ran the RACE reads through MiXCR, one entry per CDR3 protein. In the table there are about 350,000 distinct CDR3 sequences, more than 5% of which are singletons. The source material was whole blood, sampled in connection with sensitization to the hapten diphenylcyclopropenone (DPC). These receptors were collected from a woman younger than 30 with alopecia areata. Some clones in this sample may be carry-over from other donors' samples.

This clonotype occurred many times. This chain joins TRBV4-1 and TRBJ1-5, with 7 bases identical to TRBD1. This CDR3 is built from 15 residues. From germline, CDR1 is MGHRA and CDR2 YSYEKL. V trimming: 0 bases; J trimming: 4 bases; junction bases outside the gene matches: 3. The DNA for the CDR3 is TGCGCCAGCAGCCAAGATCCAGGGGGGAATCAGCCCCAGCATTTT. Protein: CASSQDPGGNQPQHF.

The sample holds a few counts of this clonotype. The gene calls are TRBV7-9 and TRBJ2-7, with 8 bases aligning to TRBD2. The CDR3 covers 15 residues. Unmatched junction bases numbered 10, after V lost 5 bases and J lost 4 bases. CDR1 is SEHNR, CDR2 FQNEAQ, per germline (reference sequence). In DNA, the CDR3 is TGTGCCAGCAGCCCGCGGGACGGGAGGGAATACGAGCAGTACTTC. This codes for CASSPRDGREYEQYF.

This rearrangement joins TRBV6-2 or TRBV6-3 to TRBJ1-5, with a weak D call TRBD1 (6 bases). This CDR3 is built from 15 residues. Germline-derived CDR1 and CDR2 are MNHEY and SVGEGT. Trimming left V 0 bases short and J 2 bases short, with 8 bases between. The CDR3 is CASSYSPGGNQPQHF. As DNA, the CDR3 is TGTGCCAGCAGTTACTCGCCAGGGGGCAATCAGCCCCAGCATTTT.

Only a few counts were recorded for this clonotype. V usage is TRBV10-3 and J usage is TRBJ1-3, with D hard to call. The CDR3 runs to 15 residues. The germline V gene has CDR1 ENHRY and CDR2 SYGVKD. V lost 0 bases and J lost 2, with 8 bases in between. The CDR3 sequence: CAISESLQTGNTIYF. The CDR3 coding sequence is TGTGCCATCAGTGAGTCGCTACAGACTGGAAACACCATATATTTT.

This clonotype was counted many times. The V gene is TRBV6-6, the J gene TRBJ1-1, with D unclear. Trimming pared 3 bases from V and 1 base from J, leaving 9 bases between. The V gene's germline CDR1 is MNHNY and CDR2 SVGAGI (reference sequence). The CDR3 is 14 amino acids. The CDR3 protein is CASSYRARNTEAFF. The DNA for the CDR3 is TGTGCCAGCAGTTATCGCGCCAGGAACACTGAAGCTTTCTTT.

This chain uses TRBV18 with TRBJ2-7, with D maybe TRBD2 (6 bases). The germline CDR1 and CDR2 sequences are KGHSH and LQKENI. There are 13 residues in the CDR3. The V end was cut by 3 bases, the J end by 5 bases, with 11 bases between. CDR3 protein: CASSPSREDEQYF. DNA for the CDR3: TGTGCCAGCTCACCTTCGAGGGAGGACGAGCAGTACTTC.

The J gene is TRBJ1-3, the V gene TRBV6-5; no clear D gene. CDR1 is MNHEY and CDR2 is SVGAGI in the germline V gene. Trimming shortened V by 6 bases and J by 0 bases, and 12 bases separated the two germline ends. The CDR3 is 15 residues long. The CDR3 sequence is CASSRLGLSGNTIYF. The CDR3 DNA reads TGTGCCAGCAGCCGCCTGGGCCTCTCTGGAAACACCATATATTTT.

A single count supports this clonotype. Being one base from a much bigger clone, this may be a read error. J is TRBJ2-3 and V is TRBV7-3, with D perhaps matching TRBD1 (6 bases). The CDR3 contains 14 residues. V shed 11 bases and J shed 0 bases, with 15 bases lying between them. Per germline, CDR1 SGHTA and CDR2 FQGTGA. For the CDR3, the DNA is TGTGCCGGCACCCAGGGGCTTAGCACAGATACGCAGTATTTT. This encodes CAGTQGLSTDTQYF.

This clonotype appeared a few times. The rearrangement links TRBV5-5 to TRBJ1-2; 7 bases map to TRBD1. This CDR3 has 15 residues. Germline values: CDR1 SGHKS, CDR2 YYEKEE (reference sequence). Losses at the gene ends were 0 bases for V and 2 bases for J; bases not matched to a gene: 4. CDR3 nucleotide sequence: TGTGCCAGCAGCTTGGAGGGACAGATAAACTATGGCTACACCTTC. This encodes CASSLEGQINYGYTF.

This clonotype occurred many times. The chain joins TRBV11-2 to TRBJ1-3; 9 bases are a match to TRBD1. Germline trimming cut 5 bases from V and 0 bases from J; bases unmatched to any gene: 2. CDR1 SGHAT and CDR2 FQNNGV come from the germline V gene. The CDR3 spans 15 residues. The CDR3 loop is CASSATGGSGNTIYF. The CDR3 DNA sequence: TGTGCCAGCAGCGCGACAGGGGGCTCTGGAAACACCATATATTTT.

V and J are TRBV12-5 and TRBJ1-1; D remains ambiguous. Trimming left V 7 bases short and J 4 bases short, with 13 bases between. Germline V lookup: CDR1 LGHNT, CDR2 FRNRAP. The CDR3 is 13 amino acids. Here the CDR3 reads CASALGSSTEAFF. CDR3 nucleotide sequence: TGTGCTAGTGCCTTGGGGTCCAGCACTGAAGCTTTCTTT.

Ten or more counts support this clonotype. The chain's CDR3 is CASRRTGDTNEKLFF. DNA for the CDR3: TGTGCCAGCAGACGGACAGGGGACACTAATGAAAAACTGTTTTTT. The rearrangement links TRBV6-5 to TRBJ1-4; 9 bases align to TRBD1. Germline V lookup: CDR1 MNHEY, CDR2 SVGAGI. V was clipped by 6 bases and J by 2 bases; unmatched bases: 4. The CDR3 has 15 amino acids.

The genes are TRBV25-1 and TRBJ1-2, with D unclear. Germline loops: CDR1 MGHDK, CDR2 SYGVNS. This CDR3 spans 15 amino acids. Trimming took off 0 bases at V and 3 bases at J, with 11 bases between the two ends. Written as DNA, the CDR3 is TGTGCCAGCAGTGAATACCACAGCCCTTACTATGGCTACACCTTC. Encoded protein: CASSEYHSPYYGYTF.

This clonotype showed up many times. V is TRBV27 and J is TRBJ1-1; 11 nucleotides agree with TRBD1. The length of the CDR3 is 16 residues. The V segment lost 4 bases and the J segment 5 bases; nucleotides outside the gene matches: 9. CDR1 is MNHEY, CDR2 SMNVEV, per germline (reference sequence). The CDR3 bases are TGTGCCAGCAGTTCCGGGACAGGGGGTCTGGTGACTGAAGCTTTCTTT. It is translated as CASSSGTGGLVTEAFF.